The following is a T cell receptor beta chain sequence with its context. Its specificity is not known. V was cut by 3 bases and J by 5 bases, with 10 bases left in between. This CDR3 has 14 amino acids. CDR1 and CDR2 from the germline V gene are LNHDA and SQIVND (reference sequence). These data come from a study of OX40 agonist ivuxolimab in advanced cancers. Study information: Head and neck, renal cell, melanoma or hepatocellular carcinoma were the cancers that dose-escalation patients had. Patients were around 83% male with ages roughly 23 to 85, mean approximately 55. Overall study findings and caveats: In CD8+ T cells, expanded clones were on average more numerous than in CD4+. CD4+ and CD8+ blood T cells expanded clonally by week 6 at 0.1 to 3.0 mg/kg.

TCRdb's table, derived via immunoSEQ multiplex PCR, lists solely in-frame clones and lacks some. The sample holds more than 100,000 clones, approximately 94% seen once. The sequencing here drew on CD4+ or CD8+ T cells sorted from blood, taken in a trial of the OX40 agonist ivuxolimab. This chain links TRBV19 with TRBJ1-4; D is unresolved. The TCR originated in an adult with an advanced solid tumor such as melanoma, head and neck, liver or kidney cancer. In DNA, the CDR3 is TGTGCCAGTAGTATGCAGTGGGGAAATGAAAAACTGTTTTTT. Translation gives CASSMQWGNEKLFF.